This TCR beta chain was documented in a study of blood T cell repertoires in COVID-19. Study-wide background: T cells, B-cell-depleted T cells, or PBMCs provided the cDNA or gDNA that served as material.

Original handling: The assay estimated nucleated cells by amplifying reference gene primers. Sequencing was performed with immunoSEQ multiplex PCR; in TCRdb, only in-frame clones are kept and a portion is missing. That table furnishes V, J and clone size, whereas the DNA furnished D and trimming. The sample carries about 220,000 clones, about 88% recorded once. This clone was observed a handful of times. Assignment of participants to cohorts was predicated upon participant-reported clinical history. The CDR3 loop spans 13 amino acids. CDR1 and CDR2 (germline): MNHEY, SVGAGI. V was clipped by 8 bases and J by 5 bases; unmatched bases: 7.

The sequencing input was PBMCs or T cells enriched from blood (not recorded which). The chain couples TRBV6-5 to TRBJ2-7, with 9 bases that match TRBD1. The sequence was collected from a woman aged 25-40 years who had recovered from COVID-19. This CDR3 reads CASSGTGLNEQYF. For the CDR3, the DNA is TGTGCCAGCTCCGGGACAGGGCTTAACGAGCAGTACTTC.